A single sample is the source of the 25 T cell receptor beta chains below, sequenced in a study of blood T cell repertoires in COVID-19. Repertoires were generated with immunoSEQ multiplex PCR, while TCRdb's copy carries only in-frame clones and drops some. The data show some 300,000 clones, nearly 90% seen once. Specimen: peripheral blood. The receptors stem from a woman in her 30s with COVID-19, enrolled during active disease.

This sequence joins TRBV6-5 and TRBJ2-1; 7 bases match TRBD1. V shed 8 bases, J shed 5 bases, and the junction held 9 bases outside the gene matches. This CDR3 has 14 amino acids. Germline V gene lookup returns CDR1 MNHEY and CDR2 SVGAGI. CDR3 bases: TGTGCCAGCCGTCGACAGGGAACGGACAATGAGCAGTTCTTC. It codes for CASRRQGTDNEQFF.

This sequence joins TRBV4-1 and TRBJ1-6; 8 bases map to TRBD1. V trimming: 4 bases; J trimming: 7 bases; junction bases outside the gene matches: 21. This CDR3 contains 20 residues. CDR1 and CDR2 (germline): MGHRA, YSYEKL. CDR3 protein: CASSLLTWTGKLVGNSPLHF. The CDR3 bases are TGCGCCAGCAGCCTTCTAACCTGGACAGGGAAGCTCGTAGGCAATTCACCCCTCCACTTT.

The chain is built from TRBV6-5 and TRBJ2-2; no reliable D call. V was shortened by 3 bases and J by 1 base, with 6 bases between the two germline ends. The germline CDR1 and CDR2 sequences are MNHEY and SVGAGI. The CDR3 length is 14 residues. The CDR3 coding sequence is TGTGCCAGCAGTTATACTCAGAACACCGGGGAGCTGTTTTTT. Translating gives CASSYTQNTGELFF.

The chain couples TRBV6-2 or TRBV6-3 to TRBJ2-2; D perhaps matches TRBD2 (6 bases). The CDR3 spans 15 residues. Germline values: CDR1 MNHEY, CDR2 SVGEGT. The germline V and J ends were trimmed by 6 bases and 0 bases, with 11 bases remaining between them. CDR3 bases: TGTGCCAGCAGCCCCCTAGCGTCGAACACCGGGGAGCTGTTTTTT. Its translation: CASSPLASNTGELFF.

The rearrangement links TRBV12-3 or TRBV12-4 to TRBJ1-1; D uncertain. V lost 3 bases and J lost 9, with 8 bases in between. This CDR3 has 11 amino acids. This CDR3 is CASSFQTQAFF. CDR3 nucleotides: TGTGCCAGCAGTTTTCAGACTCAAGCTTTCTTT.

With respect to this clone: At the DNA level, this CDR3 is encoded by other sequences in the same sample as well. The chain joins TRBV7-9 to TRBJ1-1, with D uncertain. This CDR3 is 11 amino acids long. Looked up from germline, CDR1 is SEHNR and CDR2 is FQNEAQ (reference sequence). V was trimmed by 1 base and J by 10 bases, leaving 7 bases between them. The CDR3 DNA is TGTGCCAGCAGCTTAGGGCGGGGAGCTTTCTTT. Encoded protein: CASSLGRGAFF. Drawing the rest from reference TRBV7-9 and TRBJ1-1, the complete variable domain is DTGVSQNPRHKITKRGQNVTFRCDPISEHNRLYWYRQTLGQGPEFLTYFQNEAQLEKSRLLSDRFSAERPKGSFSTLEIQRTEQGDSAMYLCASSLGRGAFFGQGTRLTVV.

V and J are TRBV12-3 or TRBV12-4 and TRBJ1-2; possible D gene TRBD1, 5 bases. The V and J ends lost 3 bases and 8 bases respectively, with 13 bases between them. This CDR3 has 13 residues. Written as DNA, the CDR3 is TGTGCCAGCAGTTTCCAAGGGGTAGGGGGCTACACCTTC. Its protein is CASSFQGVGGYTF.

This chain uses TRBV5-1 with TRBJ1-1, with no clear D. Germline values: CDR1 SGHRS, CDR2 YFSETQ. This CDR3 has 13 residues. V was cut by 4 bases and J by 2 bases, with 9 bases left in between. The CDR3 nucleotides are TGCGCCAGCAGCATACAGATTAACACTGAAGCTTTCTTT. This encodes CASSIQINTEAFF.

The chain recombines TRBV5-5 with TRBJ1-6; D is ambiguous. V was clipped by 0 bases and J by 4 bases, with 8 bases between them. The germline gives CDR1 SGHKS, CDR2 YYEKEE (reference sequence). The CDR3 has 15 residues. DNA for the CDR3: TGTGCCAGCAGCTTGGTTGCCAGATATAATTCACCCCTCCACTTT. Translation gives CASSLVARYNSPLHF.

This chain links TRBV5-6 with TRBJ1-2; perhaps TRBD1 as D (5 bases). Trimming removed 0 bases at V and 2 bases at J, with 8 bases between. CDR3 size: 14 residues. Germline values: CDR1 SGHDT, CDR2 YYEEEE. CDR3 residues: CASSLGQMNYGYTF. In DNA form, the CDR3 reads TGTGCCAGCAGCTTGGGACAGATGAACTATGGCTACACCTTC. The full variable domain, rest sourced from reference TRBV5-6 and TRBJ1-2, is DAGVTQSPTHLIKTRGQQVTLRCSPKSGHDTVSWYQQALGQGPQFIFQYYEEEERQRGNFPDRFSGHQFPNYSSELNVNALLLGDSALYLCASSLGQMNYGYTFGSGTRLTVV.

The chain joins TRBV5-3 to TRBJ2-7; 9 positions agree with TRBD1. TRBV5-3 is an ORF for which the function is uncertain. V shed 3 bases, J shed 4 bases, and the junction held 2 bases outside the gene matches. The CDR3 sequence is 13 residues long. CDR3 residues: CARSSGTGYEQYV. CDR3 sequence (DNA): TGTGCCAGAAGCTCCGGGACAGGGTACGAGCAGTACGTC.

The CDR3: CASSWTGDEAFF. For the CDR3, the DNA is TGTGCCAGCAGTTGGACAGGGGATGAAGCTTTCTTT. The chain recombines TRBV6-2 or TRBV6-3 with TRBJ1-1; TRBD1 agrees at 9 bases. This CDR3 is built from 12 residues. The junction had 1 base not matched to a gene; V was cut back by 4 bases and J by 7 bases. Germline V CDR1 and CDR2: MNHEY, SVGEGT.

The gene calls are TRBV6-5 and TRBJ1-2; D might be TRBD1 (5 bases). The V end lost 4 bases, the J end lost 8 bases, and 11 bases lay between the germline ends. CDR3 size: 12 residues. Germline V gives CDR1 MNHEY, CDR2 SVGAGI. The CDR3 sequence: CASSFQGTGYTF. DNA for the CDR3: TGTGCCAGCAGTTTCCAGGGAACGGGCTACACCTTC.

V is TRBV5-1 and J is TRBJ2-6; D may be TRBD1 (5 bases). This CDR3 is built from 15 residues. The germline V and J ends were trimmed by 4 bases and 1 base, with 9 bases remaining between them. CDR1 and CDR2 (germline): SGHRS, YFSETQ. CDR3 amino acids: CASSGPGSGANVLTF. CDR3 bases: TGCGCCAGCAGCGGCCCAGGGTCTGGGGCCAACGTCCTGACTTTC.

The chain couples TRBV5-5 to TRBJ1-4; D is unclear. Trimming took off 0 bases at V and 6 bases at J, with 21 bases between the two ends. CDR1 is SGHKS, CDR2 YYEKEE, per germline (reference sequence). The CDR3 length is 18 residues. In DNA form, the CDR3 reads TGTGCCAGCAGCTTGGGACCGGGGAGATTCGGGTTTGATGAAAAACTGTTTTTT. Protein: CASSLGPGRFGFDEKLFF.

The V and J genes are TRBV6-4 and TRBJ1-5; no reliable D call. The CDR3 length is 15 residues. V was pared by 4 bases and J by 3 bases, with 13 bases between. The germline V gene has CDR1 MRHNA and CDR2 SNTAGT. The CDR3 nucleotides read TGTGCCAGCAGTGTATATCCGGGATCCAATCAGCCCCAGCATTTT. It codes for CASSVYPGSNQPQHF.

The chain couples TRBV24-1 to TRBJ1-6, with a weak D call TRBD1 (6 bases). V was trimmed by 2 bases and J by 7 bases, leaving 14 bases between them. The CDR3 covers 16 residues. Germline V gene sequence: CDR1 KGHDR, CDR2 SFDVKD. CDR3 residues: CATSDWKDSQNSPLHF. The CDR3 DNA sequence: TGTGCCACCAGTGATTGGAAGGACAGCCAGAATTCACCCCTCCACTTT.

The CDR3, as DNA: TGTGCCAGCAGCTCAACCGAACAGGGGACTGAAGCTTTCTTT. Translated: CASSSTEQGTEAFF. The V and J genes are TRBV7-9 and TRBJ1-1; 7 nucleotides match TRBD1. The CDR3 extends over 14 amino acids. The germline CDR1 and CDR2 sequences are SEHNR and FQNEAQ (reference sequence). J was trimmed by 5 bases and V by 4 bases; bases with no gene match: 7.

The chain recombines TRBV6-6 with TRBJ1-2; maybe TRBD1 (5 bases). Germline V gives CDR1 MNHNY, CDR2 SVGAGI (reference sequence). The CDR3 is made up of 14 amino acids. V lost 2 bases, J lost 8 bases, and 15 bases lay in between. The CDR3 nucleotides read TGTGCCAGCAGTTACCACACAGGATCTGACGGCTACACCTTC. Translating gives CASSYHTGSDGYTF.

The chain links TRBV7-9 to TRBJ2-6, with D maybe TRBD2 (5 bases). Germline lookup yields CDR1 SEHNR and CDR2 FQNEAQ (reference sequence). Trimming removed 4 bases at V and 0 bases at J, with 16 bases between. The length of the CDR3 is 18 residues. The CDR3 spells CASSSILEANSGANVLTF. Written as DNA, the CDR3 is TGTGCCAGCAGCTCAATACTGGAGGCCAACTCTGGGGCCAACGTCCTGACTTTC.

This clone was picked up one time. The CDR3: CASSQEGAYSNQPQHF. CDR3 in DNA: TGTGCCAGCAGCCAGGAGGGGGCCTATAGCAATCAGCCCCAGCATTTT. J is TRBJ1-5 and V is TRBV4-2, with 7 bases that match TRBD1. The CDR3 spans 16 residues. In germline, CDR1 is LGHNA, CDR2 YNFKEQ. The V segment lost 3 bases and the J segment 0 bases; nucleotides outside the gene matches: 5.

This clone was found a few times. J is TRBJ2-1 and V is TRBV7-8; 9 bases match TRBD1. The V gene end was trimmed by 1 base and the J gene end by 2 bases; junction bases not matched to a gene: 9. CDR3 length: 18 residues. Germline V gene data show CDR1 as SGHVS and CDR2 as FQNEAQ. In nucleotides, the CDR3 is TGTGCCAGCAGCTTAGGGGGTTTCGGGACAGGGCCCTACAATGAGCAGTTCTTC. This codes for CASSLGGFGTGPYNEQFF.

This clone showed up just once. The gene calls are TRBV1 and TRBJ2-1; the table's D gene call, TRBD2, was not cross checked with the DNA. TRBV1 represents a pseudogene. The CDR3 is 13 residues long. CDR3 sequence reads: CTSSQDWRDEQFF. The CDR3 DNA is TGCACCAGCAGCCAAGACTGGCGGGATGAGCAGTTCTTC.

The rearrangement uses TRBV3-1 (or the pseudogene TRBV3-2) and TRBJ1-2, with TRBD1 identical over 8 bases. The length of the CDR3 is 13 residues. J gave up 7 bases and V 1 base, and 2 bases lay outside the gene matches. Germline loops: CDR1 LGHDT, CDR2 YNNKEL (reference sequence). In DNA, the CDR3 is TGTGCCAGCAGCCAAGGGACAGGGCTTGGCTACACCTTC. This gives the protein CASSQGTGLGYTF.

The genes are TRBV7-9 and TRBJ2-7, with 7 nucleotides matching TRBD1. CDR1 is SEHNR, CDR2 FQNEAQ, per germline (reference sequence). The V and J ends lost 4 bases and 4 bases, in that order; junction bases with no gene match: 4. This CDR3 contains 13 residues. CDR3 sequence: CASSSRGFYEQYF. In nucleotides, the CDR3 is TGTGCCAGCAGCTCCAGGGGGTTTTACGAGCAGTACTTC.